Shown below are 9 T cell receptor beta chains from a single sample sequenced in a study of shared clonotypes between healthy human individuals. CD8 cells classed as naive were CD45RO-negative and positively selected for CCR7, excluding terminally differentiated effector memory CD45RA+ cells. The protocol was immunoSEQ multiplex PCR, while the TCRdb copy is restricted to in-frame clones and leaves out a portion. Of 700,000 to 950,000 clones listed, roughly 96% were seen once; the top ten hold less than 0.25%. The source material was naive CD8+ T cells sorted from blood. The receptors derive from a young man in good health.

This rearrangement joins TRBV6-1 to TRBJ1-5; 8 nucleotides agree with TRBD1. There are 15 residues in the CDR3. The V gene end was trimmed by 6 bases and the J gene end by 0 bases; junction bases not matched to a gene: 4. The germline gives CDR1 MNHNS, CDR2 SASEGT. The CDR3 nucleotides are TGTGCCAGCAGAATACAGGGGGATAGCAATCAGCCCCAGCATTTT. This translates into CASRIQGDSNQPQHF.

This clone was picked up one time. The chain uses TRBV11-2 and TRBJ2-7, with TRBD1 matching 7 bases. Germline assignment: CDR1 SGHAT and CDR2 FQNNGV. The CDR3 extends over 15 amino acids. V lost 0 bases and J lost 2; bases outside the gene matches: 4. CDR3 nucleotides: TGTGCCAGCAGCTTAGAAGCGACAGGGACCTACGAGCAGTACTTC. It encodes CASSLEATGTYEQYF.

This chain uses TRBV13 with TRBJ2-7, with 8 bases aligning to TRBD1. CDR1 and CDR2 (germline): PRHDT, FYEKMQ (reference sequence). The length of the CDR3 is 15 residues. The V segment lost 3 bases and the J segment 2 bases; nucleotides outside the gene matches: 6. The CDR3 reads CASSLTGTGPYEQYF. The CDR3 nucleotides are TGTGCCAGCAGCTTGACCGGGACAGGACCCTACGAGCAGTACTTC.

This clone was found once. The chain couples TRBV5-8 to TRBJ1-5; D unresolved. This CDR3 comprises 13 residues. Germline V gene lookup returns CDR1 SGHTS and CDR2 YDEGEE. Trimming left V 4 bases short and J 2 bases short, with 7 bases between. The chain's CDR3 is CASSHYGNQPQHF. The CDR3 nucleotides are TGTGCCAGCAGCCATTATGGCAATCAGCCCCAGCATTTT.

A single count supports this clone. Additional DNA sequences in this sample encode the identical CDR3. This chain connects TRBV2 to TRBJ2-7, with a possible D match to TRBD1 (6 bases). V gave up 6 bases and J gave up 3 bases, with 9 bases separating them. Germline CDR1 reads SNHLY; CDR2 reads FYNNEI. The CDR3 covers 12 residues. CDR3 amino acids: CASRGGYYEQYF. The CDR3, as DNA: TGTGCCAGCAGAGGGGGTTACTACGAGCAGTACTTC. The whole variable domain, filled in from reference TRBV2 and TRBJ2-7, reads EPEVTQTPSHQVTQMGQEVILRCVPISNHLYFYWYRQILGQKVEFLVSFYNNEISEKSEIFDDQFSVERPDGSNFTLKIRSTKLEDSAMYFCASRGGYYEQYFGPGTRLTVT.

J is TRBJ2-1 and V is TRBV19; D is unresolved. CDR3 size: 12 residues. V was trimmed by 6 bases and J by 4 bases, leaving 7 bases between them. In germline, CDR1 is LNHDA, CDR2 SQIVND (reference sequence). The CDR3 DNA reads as TGTGCCAGTAGCCCGGGTTACAATGAGCAGTTCTTC. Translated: CASSPGYNEQFF.

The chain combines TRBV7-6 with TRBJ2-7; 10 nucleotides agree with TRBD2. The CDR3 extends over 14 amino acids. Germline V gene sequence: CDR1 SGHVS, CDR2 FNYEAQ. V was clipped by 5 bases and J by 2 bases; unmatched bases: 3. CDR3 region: CASSQREGAYEQYF. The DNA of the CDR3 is TGTGCCAGCAGCCAGCGGGAGGGAGCCTACGAGCAGTACTTC.

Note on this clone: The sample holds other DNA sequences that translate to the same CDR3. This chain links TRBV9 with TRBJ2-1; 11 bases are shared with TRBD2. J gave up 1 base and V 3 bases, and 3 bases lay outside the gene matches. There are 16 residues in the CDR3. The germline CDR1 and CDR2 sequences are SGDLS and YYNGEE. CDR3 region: CASSGGTSGSYNEQFF. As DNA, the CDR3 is TGTGCCAGCAGCGGGGGGACTAGCGGATCCTACAATGAGCAGTTCTTC. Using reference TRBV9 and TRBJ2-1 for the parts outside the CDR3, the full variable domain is DSGVTQTPKHLITATGQRVTLRCSPRSGDLSVYWYQQSLDQGLQFLIQYYNGEERAKGNILERFSAQQFPDLHSELNLSSLELGDSALYFCASSGGTSGSYNEQFFGPGTRLTVL.

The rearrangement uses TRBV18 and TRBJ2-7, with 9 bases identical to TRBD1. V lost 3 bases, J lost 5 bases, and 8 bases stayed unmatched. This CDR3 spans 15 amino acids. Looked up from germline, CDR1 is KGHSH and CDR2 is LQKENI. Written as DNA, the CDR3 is TGTGCCAGCTCACCCCAGGACAGGGGAGTGAACGAGCAGTACTTC. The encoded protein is CASSPQDRGVNEQYF.